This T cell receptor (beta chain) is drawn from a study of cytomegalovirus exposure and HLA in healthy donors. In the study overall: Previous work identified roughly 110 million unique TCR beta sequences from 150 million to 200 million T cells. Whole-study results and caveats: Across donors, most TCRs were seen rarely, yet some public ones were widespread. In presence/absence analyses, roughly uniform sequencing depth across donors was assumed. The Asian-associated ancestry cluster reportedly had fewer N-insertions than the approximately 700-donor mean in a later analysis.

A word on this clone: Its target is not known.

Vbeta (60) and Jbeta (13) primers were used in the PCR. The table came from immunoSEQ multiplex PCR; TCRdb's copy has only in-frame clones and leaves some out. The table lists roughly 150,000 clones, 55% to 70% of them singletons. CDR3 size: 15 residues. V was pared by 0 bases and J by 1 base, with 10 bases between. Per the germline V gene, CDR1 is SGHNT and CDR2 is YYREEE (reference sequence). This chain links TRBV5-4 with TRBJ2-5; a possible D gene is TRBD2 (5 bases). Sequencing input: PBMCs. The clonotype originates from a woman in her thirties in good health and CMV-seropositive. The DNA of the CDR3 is TGTGCCAGCAGCTTGGCCCGCGGGCTCCAAGAGACCCAGTACTTC. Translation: CASSLARGLQETQYF. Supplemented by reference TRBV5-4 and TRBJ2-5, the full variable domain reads ETGVTQSPTHLIKTRGQQVTLRCSSQSGHNTVSWYQQALGQGPQFIFQYYREEENGRGNFPPRFSGLQFPNYSSELNVNALELDDSALYLCASSLARGLQETQYFGPGTRLLVL.